This T cell receptor (beta chain) was recovered during a study of CD8+CD57+ T cells in acquired aplastic anemia. Points on this clonotype: Its antigen is still unknown.

Researchers used genomic DNA as the template to profile TCR beta VDJ and CDR3. TCRdb recomputed calls from the reads with MiXCR, one row per CDR3 protein. The sample contains under 250,000 distinct CDR3 sequences, over 55% of which appear only once. An expansion of CD8+CD57+ cells by flow cytometry had been shown in patients chosen for sequencing. Patients had received no therapy at the time of blood sampling. Broader study findings: Simpson's diversity of CD8+ cells was not significantly different in patients compared with controls.

Sequenced input: sorted CD4+, CD8+, or CD8+CD57+ T cells (not recorded which) from PBMCs. This receptor was taken from a human donor with aplastic anemia.

This CDR3 is CASTQGNEKLFF. CDR3 nucleotide sequence: TGTGCCAGTACACAGGGAAATGAAAAACTGTTTTTT. The V call is TRBV19, the J call TRBJ1-4; possibly TRBD1 for D (6 bases). Germline CDR1 LNHDA, CDR2 SQIVND (reference sequence). Trimming cost V 7 bases and J 5 bases, with 8 bases left between them. The length of the CDR3 is 12 residues.